This T cell receptor (beta chain) was documented in a study of cytomegalovirus exposure and HLA in healthy donors. Study at large: Previous work identified roughly 120 million unique TCR beta sequences from 150 million to 200 million T cells. Of all 400 or so donors who were genotyped, around 79% belonged to the Caucasian-associated ancestry cluster.

The CDR3 extends over 12 amino acids. Germline lookup yields CDR1 GTSNPN and CDR2 SVGIG (reference sequence). Deletions cut 4 bases from V and 0 bases from J, with 6 bases between. The PCR was carried out with 60 Vbeta primers and 13 Jbeta primers. The protocol was immunoSEQ multiplex PCR, while the TCRdb copy is restricted to in-frame clones and leaves out a portion. Of some 130,000 clones in the sample, around four fifths are singletons; the top ten hold roughly 7%. About this clone itself: What it binds is unknown.

Findings of the study overall: CMV serostatus was the sole immune exposure information available. Later on, a genetic analysis was performed. It linked a missense variant in DCLRE1C with V- and J-gene trimming of TCR beta.

Sequencing was done on a sample of PBMCs. This TCR was recovered from a male donor in good health and CMV-seronegative. The genes are TRBV30 and TRBJ1-2, with no clear D. The CDR3 DNA reads as TGTGCCTGGAACACAGCTAACTATGGCTACACCTTC. Its protein product is CAWNTANYGYTF. Based on the CDR3 plus reference TRBV30 and TRBJ1-2, the full variable domain is SQTIHQWPATLVQPVGSPLSLECTVEGTSNPNLYWYRQAAGRGLQLLFYSVGIGQISSEVPQNLSASRPQDRQFILSSKKLLLSDSGFYLCAWNTANYGYTFGSGTRLTVV.